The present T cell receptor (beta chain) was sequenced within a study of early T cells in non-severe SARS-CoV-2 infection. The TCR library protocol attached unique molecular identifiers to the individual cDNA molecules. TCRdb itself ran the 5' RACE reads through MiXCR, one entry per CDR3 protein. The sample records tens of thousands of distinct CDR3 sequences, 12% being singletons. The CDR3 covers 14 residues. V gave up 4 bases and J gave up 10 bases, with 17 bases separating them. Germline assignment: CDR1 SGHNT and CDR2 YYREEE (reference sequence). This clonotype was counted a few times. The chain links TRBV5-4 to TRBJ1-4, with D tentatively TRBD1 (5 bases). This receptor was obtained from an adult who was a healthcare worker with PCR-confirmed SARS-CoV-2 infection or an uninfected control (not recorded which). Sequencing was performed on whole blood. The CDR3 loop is CASSGDYNRGKLFF. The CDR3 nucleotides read TGTGCCAGCAGCGGGGACTACAACCGGGGAAAACTGTTTTTT.